This note documents a single T cell receptor beta chain sequence. Germline CDR1 is MGHDK and CDR2 is SYGVNS. This CDR3 contains 13 residues. V was pared by 4 bases and J by 4 bases, with 8 bases between. Adults between roughly 18 and 89 years of age took part from 24 US areas. Participant reports of clinical history set cohort assignment. The protocol was immunoSEQ multiplex PCR, while the TCRdb copy is restricted to in-frame clones and leaves out a portion. The sample has about 190,000 clones, approximately 84% seen once; the top ten hold more than 2.5%. The sample belongs to a study of blood T cell repertoires in COVID-19.

The chain links TRBV25-1 to TRBJ1-3; a weak D match, TRBD1 (6 bases). What was sequenced was PBMCs or T cells enriched from blood (not recorded which). The receptor was isolated from a woman aged 30 to 39 who had recovered from COVID-19. The CDR3 is CASSGQAGNTIYF. The CDR3 nucleotides are TGTGCCAGCAGTGGACAGGCCGGAAACACCATATATTTT.